This T cell receptor beta chain was sequenced during a study of shared clonotypes between healthy human individuals (dated by TCRdb to between 2020 and 2021). With respect to the entire study: The cohort included three men and a couple of women between 18 and 49 years of age. For each donor, three plates each were used for CD4 naive and CD4 memory, two plates were used for CD8 naive, and one plate was used for CD8 memory. To estimate repertoire size and how much clonotype sharing occurs between individuals, the study deeply sequenced the blood TCR repertoires of roughly 5 healthy adults. Libraries were prepared and TCR repertoires were sequenced by different laboratories using diverse techniques, in order to increase sequencing depth and limit assay-specific biases. Each donor's leukapheresis produced roughly between roughly 0.94 and 9.5 billion PBMCs.

The CDR3 spans 16 residues, from the cysteine through the phenylalanine. CDR3 DNA only is kept here, 48 bases in frame from base 1. V sheds 0 bases and J sheds 1 base, leaving 13 bases between their ends. The germline V gene yields SGDLS for CDR1 and YYNGEE for CDR2. Results and caveats for the whole study, not just this receptor: Naive subsets generally had larger estimated clonotype richness than memory subsets. Pairwise subsampling indicated that sequencing depth was expected to affect the degree of clonotype sharing among donors. Sampling was restricted to blood, and TCR repertoires in tissue are likely to differ from TCR repertoires in blood. Higher generation probabilities were observed for clonotypes shared by all four sorted-subset donors than for non-shared clonotypes. The genetic and exposure-history diversity represented was limited by the small number of donors. Incomplete sequencing was indicated by rarefaction of sorted-subset datasets, despite the large sequencing depth. When a handful of donors were compared, the shared fraction of clonotypes was 5% to 6.5% for naive CD4, more than 3% for naive CD8, more than 2% for memory CD4, and 0.3% to 0.5% for memory CD8.

Healthy HIV-negative adults with no recently reported acute infections or vaccinations were included as donors. All donors were Caucasian adults living in Nashville, Tennessee, USA. CD4+ T cells were enriched through magnetic negative selection, after which naive cells were positively selected on CD45RA and the remaining negative fraction served as the memory subset. Blood was obtained by leukapheresis, after which PBMCs were separated by Ficoll-Histopaque density gradient centrifugation and cryopreserved in liquid nitrogen vapor phase. Analytical flow cytometry was used to check the purity and quantity of each magnetically sorted T cell population. Each sorted fraction had its genomic DNA isolated and then quantified by UV absorbance on a Nanodrop 2000c. This clone was observed a single time. There is no known antigen for this receptor. No base-level quality is on record; no much larger clone is a single base apart.

Using the deep immunoSEQ assay, multiplex PCR amplified TCR CDR3 regions from genomic DNA. Extracted genomic DNA from each cell subset was distributed evenly across all wells of several immunoSEQ 96-well plates, and each plate was treated as a replicate. For sorted subsets, roughly 190 ng of genomic DNA, equivalent to 25,000 to 35,000 T cell genomes, went into each replicate PCR. Purified libraries were measured with a Qubit 3.0 fluorometer, size-checked on a Bioanalyzer 2100, and measured again with the KAPA Library Quantification kit. A separate single-read 150-cycle Illumina NextSeq 550 flow cell was used to sequence each immunoSEQ 96-well plate. Regarding the original processing steps: Because the immunoSEQ output included only junctional sequences and no quality scores, the filtering could not be the same as the filtering used for full-length reads. To assign V/J genes and CDR3, sequences were annotated using PyIR, a Python wrapper for IgBLAST v1.9, with IMGT germline references. Any read was removed if the V/J assignment was weak (E-value above 1e-6), the CDR3 was missing, or the read contained stop codons, out-of-frame junctions, or ambiguous translated residues. V3J clonotypes were defined as sequences sharing the same inferred V gene, J gene, and CDR3 amino acid sequence. The percentage overlap between two repertoires was calculated by dividing the number of shared unique clonotypes by the size of the smaller repertoire. Repertoire richness was assessed with RTK rarefaction, the Chao1 estimator, and Recon v2.1 estimates of unobserved clonotypes. OLGA was used to compute generation probabilities for all TCRbeta clonotypes that the gDNA method yielded from a few donors. Imported from immuneACCESS, the table was reduced by TCRdb to in-frame sequences with V and J called. These copies leave out some clones; in studies compared against another copy, an unresolved V gene accounts for under half, and the cause of the remainder is not known. D and trimming were read from the DNA, whereas the V and J calls and clone size are those reported in that table. The table for this sample lists about 2.4 million clones; over 85% of them were counted only once. Roughly 0.36% of the sample is held by the ten biggest clonotypes.

The chain was built from TRBV9 and TRBJ2-5, with TRBD1 tentatively as D gene (6 bases match). Source material: naive CD4+ T cells from PBMCs. The sample's cell subset or site label is to be understood as: CD45RA+ positively selected. This TCR was sampled from a man aged 18 to 30 in good health. Some clones in this sample may be carry-over from other donors' samples. The CDR3 reads as follows: CASSVGVGATQETQYF. In nucleotide form, the sequence is TGTGCCAGCAGCGTAGGGGTGGGGGCCACCCAAGAGACCCAGTACTTC.